This entry is about one T cell receptor beta chain. Antigen: not known. The sample comes from a study of post-analysis software for immune sequencing data. Points from the study as a whole: For normalized Chao1 diversity, multiple sclerosis patients scored significantly lower than controls did. About five TRBV segments appeared more often in patients than in controls, and TRBV5-6, TRBV5-1 and TRBV20-1 were among these. The F measure placed samples prepared in the same batch into strongly shared clusters.

The CDR3 has 17 amino acids. Trimming removed 4 bases from V and 7 bases from J, with 23 bases in between. Germline CDR1 reads SGHTA; CDR2 reads FQGNSA. cDNA libraries of TCR beta carried unique molecular identifiers. Input of about 0.9 to 10 million T cells yielded 450,000 to 550,000 cDNA molecules. TCRdb re-analysed the PCR reads in MiXCR, keeping a single row per CDR3 protein. In the table there are hundreds of thousands of distinct CDR3 sequences, 55% to 60% of which are singletons. The genes are TRBV7-2 and TRBJ2-1, with a possible D match to TRBD2 (5 bases). Sequenced: blood. This clonotype was sampled from a girl aged 2 to 9 with multiple sclerosis. This chain's CDR3 is CASSSYMASSLSNEQFF. DNA for the CDR3: TGTGCCAGCAGCTCGTACATGGCTAGCAGTTTGAGTAATGAGCAGTTCTTC.